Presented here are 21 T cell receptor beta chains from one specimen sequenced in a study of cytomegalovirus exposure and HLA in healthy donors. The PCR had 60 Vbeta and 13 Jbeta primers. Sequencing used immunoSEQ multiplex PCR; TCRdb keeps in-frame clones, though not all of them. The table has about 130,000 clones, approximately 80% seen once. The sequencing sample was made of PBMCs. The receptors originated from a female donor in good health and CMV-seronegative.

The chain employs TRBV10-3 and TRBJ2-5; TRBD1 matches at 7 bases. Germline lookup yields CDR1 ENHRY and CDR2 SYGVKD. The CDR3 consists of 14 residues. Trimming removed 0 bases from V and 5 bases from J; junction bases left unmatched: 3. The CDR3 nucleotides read TGTGCCATCAGTGAGTCAGGGGGCGAGGAGACCCAGTACTTC. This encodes CAISESGGEETQYF.

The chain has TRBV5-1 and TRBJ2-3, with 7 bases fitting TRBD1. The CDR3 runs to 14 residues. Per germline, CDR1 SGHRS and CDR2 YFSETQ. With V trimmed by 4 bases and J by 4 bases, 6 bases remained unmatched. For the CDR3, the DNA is TGCGCCAGCAGCCTCTACGGGACAGCAGATACGCAGTATTTT. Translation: CASSLYGTADTQYF.

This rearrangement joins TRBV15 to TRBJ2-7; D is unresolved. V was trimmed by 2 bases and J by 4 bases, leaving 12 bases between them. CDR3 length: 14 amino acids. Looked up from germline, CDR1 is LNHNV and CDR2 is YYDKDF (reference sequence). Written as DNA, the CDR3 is TGTGCCACCAGCAGAAAGAGGCCTGGATACGAGCAGTACTTC. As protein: CATSRKRPGYEQYF.

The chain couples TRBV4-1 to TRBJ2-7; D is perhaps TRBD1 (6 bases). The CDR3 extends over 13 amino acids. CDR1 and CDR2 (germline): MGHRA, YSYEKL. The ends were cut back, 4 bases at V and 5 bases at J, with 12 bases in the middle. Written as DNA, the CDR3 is TGCGCCAGCAGCCCGGGACAACTCAACGAGCAGTACTTC. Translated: CASSPGQLNEQYF.

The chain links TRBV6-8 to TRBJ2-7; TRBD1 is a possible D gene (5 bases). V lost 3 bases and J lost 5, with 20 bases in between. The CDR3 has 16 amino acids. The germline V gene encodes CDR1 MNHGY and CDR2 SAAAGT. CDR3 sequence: CASSYAREGVLNEQYF. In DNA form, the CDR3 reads TGTGCCAGCAGTTATGCAAGGGAAGGGGTTCTCAACGAGCAGTACTTC.

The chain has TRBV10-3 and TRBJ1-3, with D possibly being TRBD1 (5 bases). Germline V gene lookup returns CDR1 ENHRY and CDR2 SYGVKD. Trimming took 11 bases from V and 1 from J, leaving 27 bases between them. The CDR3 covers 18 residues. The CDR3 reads CAPSGGKGQQSSGNTIYF. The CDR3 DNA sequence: TGTGCCCCCTCCGGGGGGAAGGGTCAACAGTCGTCTGGAAACACCATATATTTT.

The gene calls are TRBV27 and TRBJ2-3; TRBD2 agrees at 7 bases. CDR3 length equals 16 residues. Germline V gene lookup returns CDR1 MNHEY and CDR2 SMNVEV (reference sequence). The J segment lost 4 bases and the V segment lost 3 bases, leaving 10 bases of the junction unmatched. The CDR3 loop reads CASSFSNGRLADTQYF. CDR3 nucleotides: TGTGCCAGCAGTTTTTCAAACGGGAGGTTAGCAGATACGCAGTATTTT.

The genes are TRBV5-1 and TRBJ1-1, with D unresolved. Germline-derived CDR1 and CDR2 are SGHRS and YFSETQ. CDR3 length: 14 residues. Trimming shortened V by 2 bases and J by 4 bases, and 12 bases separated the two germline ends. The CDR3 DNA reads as TGCGCCAGCAGCTTCGACGTAGGAGGCACTGAAGCTTTCTTT. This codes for CASSFDVGGTEAFF.

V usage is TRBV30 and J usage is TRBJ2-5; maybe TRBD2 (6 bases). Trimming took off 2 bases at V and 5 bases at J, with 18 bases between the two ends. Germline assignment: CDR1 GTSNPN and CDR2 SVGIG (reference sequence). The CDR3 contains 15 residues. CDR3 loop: CAWSPPGRRGETQYF. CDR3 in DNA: TGTGCCTGGAGTCCCCCCGGACGCCGGGGGGAGACCCAGTACTTC.

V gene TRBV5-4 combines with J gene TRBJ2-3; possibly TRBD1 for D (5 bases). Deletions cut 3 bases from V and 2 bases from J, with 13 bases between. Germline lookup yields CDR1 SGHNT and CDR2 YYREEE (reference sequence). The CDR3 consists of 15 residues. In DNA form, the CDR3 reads TGTGCCAGCAGCTCCTCAGGGCGACTCACAGATACGCAGTATTTT. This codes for CASSSSGRLTDTQYF.

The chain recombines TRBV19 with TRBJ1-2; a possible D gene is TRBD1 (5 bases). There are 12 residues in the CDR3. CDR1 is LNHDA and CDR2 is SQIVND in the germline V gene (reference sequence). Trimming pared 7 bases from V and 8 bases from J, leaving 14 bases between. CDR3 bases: TGTGCCAGTAAATCCGGGGGGAGCGGCTACACCTTC. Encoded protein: CASKSGGSGYTF. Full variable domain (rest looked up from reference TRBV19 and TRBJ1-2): DGGITQSPKYLFRKEGQNVTLSCEQNLNHDAMYWYRQDPGQGLRLIYYSQIVNDFQKGDIAEGYSVSREKKESFPLTVTSAQKNPTAFYLCASKSGGSGYTFGSGTRLTVV.

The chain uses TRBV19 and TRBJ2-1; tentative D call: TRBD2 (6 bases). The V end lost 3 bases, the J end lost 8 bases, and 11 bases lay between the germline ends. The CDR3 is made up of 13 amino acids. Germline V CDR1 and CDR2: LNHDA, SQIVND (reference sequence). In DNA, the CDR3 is TGTGCCAGTAGTATGGCCCCGGGGGATGAGCAGTTCTTC. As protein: CASSMAPGDEQFF. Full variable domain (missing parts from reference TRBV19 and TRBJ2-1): DGGITQSPKYLFRKEGQNVTLSCEQNLNHDAMYWYRQDPGQGLRLIYYSQIVNDFQKGDIAEGYSVSREKKESFPLTVTSAQKNPTAFYLCASSMAPGDEQFFGPGTRLTVL.

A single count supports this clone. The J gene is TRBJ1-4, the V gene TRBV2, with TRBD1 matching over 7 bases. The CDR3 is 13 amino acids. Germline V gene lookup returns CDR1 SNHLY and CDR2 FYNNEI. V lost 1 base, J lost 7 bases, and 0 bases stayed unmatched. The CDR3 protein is CASSEGQGEKLFF. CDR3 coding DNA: TGTGCCAGCAGTGAAGGACAGGGTGAAAAACTGTTTTTT. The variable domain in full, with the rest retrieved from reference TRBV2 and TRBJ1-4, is EPEVTQTPSHQVTQMGQEVILRCVPISNHLYFYWYRQILGQKVEFLVSFYNNEISEKSEIFDDQFSVERPDGSNFTLKIRSTKLEDSAMYFCASSEGQGEKLFFGSGTQLSVL.

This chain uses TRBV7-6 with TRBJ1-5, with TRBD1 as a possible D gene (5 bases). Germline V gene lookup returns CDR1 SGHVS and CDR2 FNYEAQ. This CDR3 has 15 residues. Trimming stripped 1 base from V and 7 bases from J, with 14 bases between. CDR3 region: CASSLETGSRQPQHF. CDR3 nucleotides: TGTGCCAGCAGCTTAGAAACAGGTTCGAGACAGCCCCAGCATTTT.

CDR3 amino acids: CASSLEPRRGQETQYF. The CDR3 DNA reads as TGTGCCAGCAGCTTGGAACCCCGTCGGGGCCAAGAGACCCAGTACTTC. The rearrangement uses TRBV5-4 and TRBJ2-5, with D possibly matching TRBD2 (5 bases). The length of the CDR3 is 16 residues. V was cut by 0 bases and J by 1 base, with 13 bases left in between. The V gene's germline CDR1 is SGHNT and CDR2 YYREEE (reference sequence).

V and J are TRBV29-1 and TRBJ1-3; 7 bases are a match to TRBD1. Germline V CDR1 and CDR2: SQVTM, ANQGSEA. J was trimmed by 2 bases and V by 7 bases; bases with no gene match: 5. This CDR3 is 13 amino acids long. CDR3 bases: TGCAGCGGCGTCCAGGGGGCTGGAAACACCATATATTTT. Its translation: CSGVQGAGNTIYF.

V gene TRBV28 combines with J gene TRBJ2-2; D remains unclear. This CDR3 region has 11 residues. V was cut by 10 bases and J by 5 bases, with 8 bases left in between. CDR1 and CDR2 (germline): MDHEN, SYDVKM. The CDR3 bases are TGTGCCATGCGTGGTACCGGGGAGCTGTTTTTT. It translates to CAMRGTGELFF.

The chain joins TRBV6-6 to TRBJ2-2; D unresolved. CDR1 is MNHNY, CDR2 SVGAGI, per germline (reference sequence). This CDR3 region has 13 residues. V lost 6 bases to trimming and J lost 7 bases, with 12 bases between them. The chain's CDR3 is CASSLDQSGELFF. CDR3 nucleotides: TGTGCCAGCAGCCTAGACCAAAGCGGGGAGCTGTTTTTT.

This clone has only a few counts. The CDR3 DNA sequence: TGTGCCAGCAGTGCACTGGAGAGCAATCAGCCCCAGCATTTT. Amino acid sequence: CASSALESNQPQHF. The chain recombines TRBV21-1 with TRBJ1-5. TRBV21-1 is a listed pseudogene. The CDR3 is 14 residues long.

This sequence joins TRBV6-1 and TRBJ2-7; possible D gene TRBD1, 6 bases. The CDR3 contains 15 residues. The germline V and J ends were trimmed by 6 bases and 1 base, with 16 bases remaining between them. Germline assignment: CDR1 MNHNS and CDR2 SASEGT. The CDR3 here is CASSRDGTNSYEQYF. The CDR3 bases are TGTGCCAGCAGCCGAGACGGGACAAATTCCTACGAGCAGTACTTC.

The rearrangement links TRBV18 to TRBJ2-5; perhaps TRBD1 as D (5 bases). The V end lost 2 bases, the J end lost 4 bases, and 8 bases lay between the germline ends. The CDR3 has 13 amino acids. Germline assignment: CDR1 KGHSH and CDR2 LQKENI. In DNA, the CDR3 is TGTGCCAGCTCACCATCTGGGGCAGAGACCCAGTACTTC. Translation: CASSPSGAETQYF.